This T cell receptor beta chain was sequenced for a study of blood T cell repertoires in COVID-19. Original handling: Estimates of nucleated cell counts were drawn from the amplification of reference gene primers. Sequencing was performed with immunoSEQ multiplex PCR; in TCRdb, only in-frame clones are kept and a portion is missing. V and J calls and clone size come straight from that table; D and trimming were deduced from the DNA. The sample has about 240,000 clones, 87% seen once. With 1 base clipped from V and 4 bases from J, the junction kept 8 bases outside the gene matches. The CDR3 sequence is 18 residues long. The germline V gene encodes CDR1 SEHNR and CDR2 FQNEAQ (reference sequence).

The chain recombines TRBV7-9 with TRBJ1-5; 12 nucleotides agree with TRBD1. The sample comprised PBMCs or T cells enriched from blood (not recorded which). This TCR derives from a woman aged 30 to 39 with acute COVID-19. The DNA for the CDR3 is TGTGCCAGCAGCTTAGGTGACTGGGACAGGGGGCGGAATCAGCCCCAGCATTTT. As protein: CASSLGDWDRGRNQPQHF.